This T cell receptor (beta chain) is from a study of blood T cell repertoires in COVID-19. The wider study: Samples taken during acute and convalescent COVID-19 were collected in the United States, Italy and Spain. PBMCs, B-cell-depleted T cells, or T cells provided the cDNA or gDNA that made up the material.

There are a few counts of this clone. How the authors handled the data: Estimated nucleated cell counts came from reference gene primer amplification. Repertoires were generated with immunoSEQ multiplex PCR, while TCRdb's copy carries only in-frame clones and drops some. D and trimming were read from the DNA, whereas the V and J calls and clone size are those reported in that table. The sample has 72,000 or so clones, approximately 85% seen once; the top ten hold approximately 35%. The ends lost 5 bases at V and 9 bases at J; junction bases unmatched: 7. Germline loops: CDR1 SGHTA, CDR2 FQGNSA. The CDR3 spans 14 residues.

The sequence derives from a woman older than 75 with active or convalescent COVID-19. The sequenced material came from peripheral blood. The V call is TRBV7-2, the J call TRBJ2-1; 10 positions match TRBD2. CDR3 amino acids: CASSPNVAGGEQFF. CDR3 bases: TGTGCCAGCAGCCCAAACGTAGCGGGGGGTGAGCAGTTCTTC.